This T cell receptor beta chain was found in a study of metastatic and nonmetastatic thyroid tumors. Study as a whole: Repertoire comparisons spanned blood and tumor or nodule tissue from malignant and benign thyroid patients.

Original processing methods: Using the CDR3 differences seen across clinicopathological groups, the authors built a distant-metastasis classifier for papillary thyroid cancer, which was meant to discriminate distant-metastatic patients. With MiXCR, TCRdb called clones anew from the PCR reads. For this entry, the V and J calls and clone size follow TCRdb and not the study's own pipeline. The sample shows about 28,000 clones, less than 25% of them seen only once. The ends were cut back, 6 bases at V and 2 bases at J, with 11 bases in the middle. Germline V CDR1 and CDR2: LGHDT, YNNKEL (reference sequence). CDR3 length: 13 residues. Each patient went into thyroid surgery without having received any treatment. This clone has a count of ten or more. No antigen is known for it. Broader study findings: As reported, TCR beta diversity in blood and tumor was significantly higher in malignant thyroid tumors than in benign nodules.

The V gene is TRBV3-1, the J gene TRBJ2-7, with D maybe TRBD2 (6 bases). This clonotype was obtained from a female donor with papillary thyroid cancer or a benign thyroid nodule (not recorded which). Some clones in this sample may be carry-over from other donors' samples. Sequences were obtained from blood. The CDR3 is CASSRGVTYEQYF. CDR3 coding DNA: TGTGCCAGCAGTCGCGGGGTAACCTACGAGCAGTACTTC.